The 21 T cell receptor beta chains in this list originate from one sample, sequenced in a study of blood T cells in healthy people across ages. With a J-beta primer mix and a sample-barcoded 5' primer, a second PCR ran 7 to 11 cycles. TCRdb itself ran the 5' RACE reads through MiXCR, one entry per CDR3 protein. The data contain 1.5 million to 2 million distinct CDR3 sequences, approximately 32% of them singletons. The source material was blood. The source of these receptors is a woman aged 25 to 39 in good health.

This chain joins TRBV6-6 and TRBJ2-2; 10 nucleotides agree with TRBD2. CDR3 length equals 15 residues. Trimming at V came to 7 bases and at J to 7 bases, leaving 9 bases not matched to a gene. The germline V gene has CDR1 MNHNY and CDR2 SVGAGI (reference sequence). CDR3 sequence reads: CASNTRAGGHGELFF. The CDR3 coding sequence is TGTGCCAGCAACACTAGAGCGGGGGGGCACGGGGAGCTGTTTTTT.

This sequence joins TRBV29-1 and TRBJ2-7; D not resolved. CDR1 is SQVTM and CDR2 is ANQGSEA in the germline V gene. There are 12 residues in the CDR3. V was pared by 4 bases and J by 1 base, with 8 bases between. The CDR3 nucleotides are TGCAGCGTTGTCGAAGAGTCCTACGAGCAGTACTTC. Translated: CSVVEESYEQYF.

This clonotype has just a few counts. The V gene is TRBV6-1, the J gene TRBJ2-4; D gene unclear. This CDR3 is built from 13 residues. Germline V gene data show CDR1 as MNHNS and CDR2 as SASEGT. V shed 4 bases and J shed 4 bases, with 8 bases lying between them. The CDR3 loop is CASSGGPKNIQYF. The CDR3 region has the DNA TGTGCCAGCAGTGGGGGTCCGAAAAACATTCAGTACTTC.

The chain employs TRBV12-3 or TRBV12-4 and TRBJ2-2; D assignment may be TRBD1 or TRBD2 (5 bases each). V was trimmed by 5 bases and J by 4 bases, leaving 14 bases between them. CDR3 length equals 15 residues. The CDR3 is CASSRDPTPTGELFF. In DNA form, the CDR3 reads TGTGCCAGCAGTCGGGACCCAACTCCCACCGGGGAGCTGTTTTTT.

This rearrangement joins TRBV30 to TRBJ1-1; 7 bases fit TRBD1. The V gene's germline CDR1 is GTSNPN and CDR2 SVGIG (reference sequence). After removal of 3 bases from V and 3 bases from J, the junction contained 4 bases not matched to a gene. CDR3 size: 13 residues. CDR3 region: CAWSRDRYTEAFF. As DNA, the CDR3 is TGTGCCTGGAGCAGGGACAGATACACTGAAGCTTTCTTT.

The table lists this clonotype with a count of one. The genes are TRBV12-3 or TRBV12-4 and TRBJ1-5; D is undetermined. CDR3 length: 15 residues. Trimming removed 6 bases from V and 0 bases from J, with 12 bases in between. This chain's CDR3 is CASRSGYYSNQPQHF. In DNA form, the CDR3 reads TGTGCCAGCAGATCCGGGTACTATAGCAATCAGCCCCAGCATTTT.

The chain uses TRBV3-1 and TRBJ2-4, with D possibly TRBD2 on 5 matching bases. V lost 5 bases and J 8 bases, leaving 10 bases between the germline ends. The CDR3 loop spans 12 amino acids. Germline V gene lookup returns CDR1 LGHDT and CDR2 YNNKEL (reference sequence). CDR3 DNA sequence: TGTGCCAGCAGCGAGGGTGTTGACATTCAGTACTTC. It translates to CASSEGVDIQYF.

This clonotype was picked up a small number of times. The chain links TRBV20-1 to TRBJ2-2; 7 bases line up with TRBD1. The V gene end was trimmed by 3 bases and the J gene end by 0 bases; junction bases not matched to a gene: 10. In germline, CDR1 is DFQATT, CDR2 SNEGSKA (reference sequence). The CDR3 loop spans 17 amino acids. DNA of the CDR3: TGCAGTGCTAGGCCGCGTGACAGGGCTTCGAACACCGGGGAGCTGTTTTTT. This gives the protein CSARPRDRASNTGELFF.

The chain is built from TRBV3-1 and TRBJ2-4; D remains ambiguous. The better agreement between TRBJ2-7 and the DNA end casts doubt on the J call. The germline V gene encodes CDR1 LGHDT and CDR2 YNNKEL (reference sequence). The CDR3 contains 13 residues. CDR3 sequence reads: CASGIASSYEQYF. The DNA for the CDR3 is TGTGCCAGCGGGATTGCGAGCTCCTACGAGCAGTACTTC.

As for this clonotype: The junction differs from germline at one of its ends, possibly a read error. The CDR3 DNA reads TGTGCTTGGAAACCCACGCCGGGTCTTAATGTCTACGAGCAGTACTTC. Translated: CAWKPTPGLNVYEQYF. V usage is TRBV30 and J usage is TRBJ2-7; D is unresolved. The CDR3 loop spans 16 amino acids. The germline V gene encodes CDR1 GTSNPN and CDR2 SVGIG (reference sequence).

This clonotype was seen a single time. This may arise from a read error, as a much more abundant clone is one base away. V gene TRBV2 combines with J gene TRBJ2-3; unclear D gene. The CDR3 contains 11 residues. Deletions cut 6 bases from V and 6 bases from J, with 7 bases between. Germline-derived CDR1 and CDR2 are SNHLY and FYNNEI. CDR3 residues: CASRFGDTQYF. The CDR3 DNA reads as TGTGCCAGCAGGTTCGGGGATACGCAGTATTTT.

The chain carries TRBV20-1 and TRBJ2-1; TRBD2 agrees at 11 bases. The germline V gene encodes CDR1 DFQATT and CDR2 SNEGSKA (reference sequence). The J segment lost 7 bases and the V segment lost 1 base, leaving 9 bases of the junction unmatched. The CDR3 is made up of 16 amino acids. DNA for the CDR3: TGCAGTGCTAGAGGCAGTACTAGCGGGAGTTGGAATGAGCAGTTCTTC. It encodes CSARGSTSGSWNEQFF.

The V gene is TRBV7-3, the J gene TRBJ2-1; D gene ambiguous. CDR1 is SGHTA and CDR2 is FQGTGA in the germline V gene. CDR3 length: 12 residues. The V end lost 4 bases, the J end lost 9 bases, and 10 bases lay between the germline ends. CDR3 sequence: CASSSLVGEQFF. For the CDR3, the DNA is TGTGCCAGCAGCTCCCTAGTGGGTGAGCAGTTCTTC.

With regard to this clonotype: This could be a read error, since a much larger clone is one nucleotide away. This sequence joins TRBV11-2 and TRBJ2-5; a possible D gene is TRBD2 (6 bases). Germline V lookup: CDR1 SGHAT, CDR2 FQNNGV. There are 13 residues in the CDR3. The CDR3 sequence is CVSSQGLDWEQYF. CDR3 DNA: TGTGTCAGCAGCCAGGGACTGGACTGGGAGCAGTACTTC. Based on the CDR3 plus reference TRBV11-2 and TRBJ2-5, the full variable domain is EAGVAQSPRYKIIEKRQSVAFWCNPISGHATLYWYQQILGQGPKLLIQFQNNGVVDDSQLPKDRFSAERLKGVDSTLKIQPAKLEDSAVYLCVSSQGLDWEQYFGPGTRLLVL.

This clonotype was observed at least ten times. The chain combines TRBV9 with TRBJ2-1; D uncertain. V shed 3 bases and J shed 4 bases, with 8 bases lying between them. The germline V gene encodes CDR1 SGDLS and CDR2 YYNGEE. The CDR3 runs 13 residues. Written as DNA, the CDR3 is TGTGCCAGCAGCGCGACTCCTTACAATGAGCAGTTCTTC. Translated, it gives CASSATPYNEQFF.

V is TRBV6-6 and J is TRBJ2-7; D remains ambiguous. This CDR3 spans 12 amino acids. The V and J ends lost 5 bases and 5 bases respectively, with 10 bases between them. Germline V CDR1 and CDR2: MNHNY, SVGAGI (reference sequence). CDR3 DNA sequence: TGTGCCAGCAGTGTGCATGGGGACGAGCAGTACTTC. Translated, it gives CASSVHGDEQYF.

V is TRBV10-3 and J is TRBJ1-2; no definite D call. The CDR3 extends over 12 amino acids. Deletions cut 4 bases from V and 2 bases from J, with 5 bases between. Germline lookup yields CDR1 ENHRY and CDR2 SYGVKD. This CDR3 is CAISGVNYGYTF. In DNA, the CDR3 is TGTGCCATCAGTGGGGTAAACTATGGCTACACCTTC.

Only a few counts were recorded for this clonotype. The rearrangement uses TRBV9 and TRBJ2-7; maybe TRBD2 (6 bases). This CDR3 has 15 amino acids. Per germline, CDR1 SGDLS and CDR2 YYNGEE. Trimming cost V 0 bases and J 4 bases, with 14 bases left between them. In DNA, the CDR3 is TGTGCCAGCAGCGTAGAGGGGACTTCACCGTACGAGCAGTACTTC. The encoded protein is CASSVEGTSPYEQYF. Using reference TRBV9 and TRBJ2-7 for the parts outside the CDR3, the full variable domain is DSGVTQTPKHLITATGQRVTLRCSPRSGDLSVYWYQQSLDQGLQFLIQYYNGEERAKGNILERFSAQQFPDLHSELNLSSLELGDSALYFCASSVEGTSPYEQYFGPGTRLTVT.

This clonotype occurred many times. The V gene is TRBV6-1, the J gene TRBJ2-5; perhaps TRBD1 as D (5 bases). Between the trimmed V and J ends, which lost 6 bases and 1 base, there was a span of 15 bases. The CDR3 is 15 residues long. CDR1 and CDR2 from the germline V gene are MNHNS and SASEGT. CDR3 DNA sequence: TGTGCCAGCAGACAGGTTGGGGTGGGCCAAGAGACCCAGTACTTC. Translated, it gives CASRQVGVGQETQYF.

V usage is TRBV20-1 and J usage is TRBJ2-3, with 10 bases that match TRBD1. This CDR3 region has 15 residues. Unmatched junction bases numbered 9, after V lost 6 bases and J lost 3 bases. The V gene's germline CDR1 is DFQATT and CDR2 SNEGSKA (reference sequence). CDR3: CSAERDRGRTDTQYF. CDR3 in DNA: TGCAGTGCGGAGCGGGACAGGGGTCGGACAGATACGCAGTATTTT.

The CDR3 DNA sequence: TGCGCCAGCAGCCAAGGCGCGGCAGGGAGAAACTACGAGCAGTACTTC. As protein: CASSQGAAGRNYEQYF. This chain links TRBV4-1 with TRBJ2-7; D may match TRBD1 or TRBD2 (5 bases each). Trimming stripped 1 base from V and 3 bases from J, with 16 bases between. This CDR3 is built from 16 residues. Looked up from germline, CDR1 is MGHRA and CDR2 is YSYEKL.